These 3 T cell receptor beta chains came from one sample sequenced in a study of technical replicates of blood from a handful of donors. The data were produced by immunoSEQ multiplex PCR, yet TCRdb's version contains in-frame clones alone and is incomplete. The sample consists of approximately 87,000 clones, about nine tenths of them appearing once. Sequenced sample: T cells isolated from PBMCs. Source of these receptors: a human donor in good health. Some clones in this sample may be carry-over from other donors' samples.

The chain uses TRBV9 and TRBJ2-3; D may be TRBD2 (7 bases). The CDR3 sequence is 15 residues long. The germline V gene has CDR1 SGDLS and CDR2 YYNGEE. V lost 0 bases, J lost 3 bases, and 11 bases lay in between. CDR3 residues: CASSVAGGRTDTQYF. The CDR3 nucleotides read TGTGCCAGCAGCGTAGCGGGGGGCAGAACAGATACGCAGTATTTT.

CDR3 amino acids: CASSDGYGGGTYEQYF. As DNA, the CDR3 is TGTGCCAGCAGTGATGGGTATGGCGGGGGCACCTACGAGCAGTACTTC. This chain uses TRBV6-1 with TRBJ2-5; weak D call: TRBD2 (7 bases). The closer fit of TRBJ2-7 to the DNA end suggests the J call may be wrong. Looked up from germline, CDR1 is MNHNS and CDR2 is SASEGT. This CDR3 comprises 16 residues.

The chain links TRBV4-3 to TRBJ2-2; D not certain. CDR1 and CDR2 (germline): LGHNA, YSLEER. CDR3 length: 16 residues. V gave up 2 bases and J gave up 0 bases, with 10 bases separating them. DNA of the CDR3: TGCGCCAGCAGCCAAAACACAGCTACGAACACCGGGGAGCTGTTTTTT. The encoded protein is CASSQNTATNTGELFF.